The sequence of this TCR beta chain was determined in a study of blood T cell repertoires in COVID-19. Study-wide background: COVID-19 samples from acute and convalescent phases originated in the United States, Italy and Spain. T cells, B-cell-depleted T cells, or PBMCs supplied cDNA or gDNA.

The CDR3 length is 16 residues. CDR1 LGHNA and CDR2 YNFKEQ come from the germline V gene. V was clipped by 4 bases and J by 2 bases; unmatched bases: 10. Per the original methods: By means of reference gene primer amplification, nucleated cell counts were estimated. Method: immunoSEQ multiplex PCR; TCRdb's copy keeps in-frame clones and lacks some. The V and J calls and clone size were taken over from that table, and D and trimming were inferred from the DNA. The repertoire holds 270,000 or so clones, with under 90% as singletons. The rearrangement links TRBV4-2 to TRBJ2-7; 8 bases map to TRBD2. Sequences were obtained from peripheral blood. The receptor was isolated from a woman aged 60-75 years with active or convalescent COVID-19. CDR3 sequence: CASSPSGGTEPYEQYF. The DNA of the CDR3 is TGTGCCAGCAGCCCGTCGGGAGGGACCGAACCCTACGAGCAGTACTTC.